These 6 T cell receptor beta chains were sequenced from one sample in a study of high-grade serous ovarian cancer treatment subgroups. Profiled with immunoSEQ multiplex PCR; TCRdb holds only in-frame clones, not every one. The sample contains 18,000 or so clones, approximately 72% of which appear only once. Tumor samples were taken before definitive surgery or chemotherapy. Sequencing was carried out using tumor tissue. The receptors here all came from a human donor with high-grade serous ovarian cancer.

The rearrangement joins TRBV4-1 to TRBJ2-3; 9 bases match TRBD2. The CDR3 length is 16 residues. Per germline, CDR1 MGHRA and CDR2 YSYEKL. J gave up 5 bases and V 4 bases, and 10 bases lay outside the gene matches. The chain's CDR3 is CASSPLGSGRRDTQYF. CDR3 in DNA: TGCGCCAGCAGCCCCCTGGGTAGCGGGAGACGAGATACGCAGTATTTT.

The chain is built from TRBV9 and TRBJ2-1; 8 bases are a match to TRBD2. The CDR3 has 14 residues. Germline V gene data show CDR1 as SGDLS and CDR2 as YYNGEE. The J segment lost 4 bases and the V segment lost 6 bases, leaving 6 bases of the junction unmatched. CDR3 region: CASTDGGGYNEQFF. For the CDR3, the DNA is TGTGCCAGCACCGACGGGGGGGGTTACAATGAGCAGTTCTTC.

This clone showed up just a few times. This chain joins TRBV27 and TRBJ1-2; a weak D match, TRBD1 (5 bases). Per the germline V gene, CDR1 is MNHEY and CDR2 is SMNVEV (reference sequence). The CDR3 has 15 amino acids. V dropped 6 bases and J dropped 3 bases, with 17 bases sitting between them. CDR3 protein: CASSPGDQAHYGYTF. DNA for the CDR3: TGTGCCAGCAGCCCCGGGGACCAGGCCCACTATGGCTACACCTTC.

The chain employs TRBV5-8 and TRBJ2-5; 11 bases are a match to TRBD1. The CDR3 loop spans 12 amino acids. Germline CDR1 and CDR2: SGHTS and YDEGEE. The V gene end was trimmed by 6 bases and the J gene end by 11 bases; junction bases not matched to a gene: 6. This CDR3 reads CASNGQGAVQYF. The CDR3 DNA reads TGTGCCAGCAACGGACAGGGGGCAGTGCAGTACTTC.

This chain joins TRBV4-2 and TRBJ2-7, with D uncertain. In germline, CDR1 is LGHNA, CDR2 YNFKEQ. The CDR3 is made up of 12 amino acids. The V gene lost 0 bases and the J gene lost 12 bases, with 12 bases spanning the gap. The CDR3 loop is CASSQDYGRRYF. Written as DNA, the CDR3 is TGTGCCAGCAGCCAAGATTATGGCAGGCGGTACTTC.

CDR3 amino acids: CASKVRQSTGELFF. For the CDR3, the DNA is TGTGCCAGCAAGGTCCGCCAGAGCACCGGGGAGCTGTTTTTT. This chain links TRBV2 with TRBJ2-2; the D is unclear. Germline CDR1 reads SNHLY; CDR2 reads FYNNEI. The length of the CDR3 is 14 residues. The V end was cut by 7 bases, the J end by 4 bases, with 13 bases between.